Listed below are T cell receptor beta chains from one sample, sequenced in a study of cytomegalovirus exposure and HLA in healthy donors. The table came from immunoSEQ multiplex PCR; TCRdb's copy has only in-frame clones and leaves some out. Of about 120,000 clones listed, around 62% were seen once; the top ten hold roughly 9.8%. Sequenced input: PBMCs. These receptors were obtained from a middle-aged woman in good health and CMV-seropositive. Each CDR3 is given with its conserved first and last residue. A D gene is named only where the DNA matches it firmly. Expanded clones are given a class, and other clones once, few, many or no size at all.

V gene	clone size	J gene	D gene	CDR3 protein	CDR3 DNA
TRBV5-1	.	TRBJ2-1	TRBD2	CASSLAPSGIGDEQFF	TGCGCCAGCAGCTTGGCGCCTAGCGGGATTGGCGATGAGCAGTTCTTC
TRBV11-2	.	TRBJ2-3	.	CASSLDLAVDTQYF	TGTGCCAGCAGCTTAGATCTTGCGGTAGATACGCAGTATTTT
TRBV9	.	TRBJ2-7	TRBD1	CASSTGDRENEQYF	TGTGCCAGCAGCACTGGGGACAGGGAGAACGAGCAGTACTTC
TRBV6-5	.	TRBJ2-5	TRBD2	CAGSSRLAGSETQYF	TGTGCCGGCAGTTCCAGACTAGCGGGTAGCGAGACCCAGTACTTC
TRBV29-1	.	TRBJ1-1	TRBD1	CSAGTGNTEAFF	TGCAGCGCAGGGACAGGGAACACTGAAGCTTTCTTT
TRBV7-9	once	TRBJ1-2	.	CASSYQGYGYTF	TGTGCCAGCAGTTACCAGGGGTATGGCTACACCTTC
TRBV4-3	few	TRBJ2-5	TRBD2	CASSQDNGGVQYF	TGCGCCAGCAGCCAAGATAATGGGGGGGTTCAGTACTTC
TRBV7-8	.	TRBJ2-1	TRBD2	CASSPIAGSSYNEQFF	TGTGCCAGCAGCCCTATAGCGGGTAGCTCCTACAATGAGCAGTTCTTC
TRBV6-1	.	TRBJ1-3	.	CATKSPRGTIYF	TGTGCCACCAAATCCCCTCGGGGCACCATATATTTT
TRBV30	.	TRBJ2-5	.	CAWRASQETQYF	TGTGCCTGGAGGGCCAGCCAAGAGACCCAGTACTTC
TRBV29-1	once	TRBJ2-5	.	CSVGEVGEQYF	TGCAGCGTTGGGGAGGTGGGAGAGCAGTACTTC
TRBV4-1	.	TRBJ2-3	TRBD2	CASGPSGRELDTQYF	TGCGCCAGCGGCCCTAGCGGGAGGGAGCTGGATACGCAGTATTTT
TRBV29-1	once	TRBJ1-2	.	CSVEYKGKGLSRGGYTF	TGCAGCGTTGAATATAAGGGGAAAGGCCTTAGTCGAGGTGGCTACACCTTC
TRBV27	.	TRBJ2-1	TRBD2	CASSPGGSYNEQFF	TGTGCCAGCAGTCCGGGAGGCAGCTACAATGAGCAGTTCTTC
TRBV5-1	.	TRBJ1-2	TRBD1	CAGSTGQTYGYTF	TGCGCCGGCAGCACGGGACAGACGTATGGCTACACCTTC
TRBV5-1	once	TRBJ1-1	.	CASSLNRPINTEAFF	TGCGCCAGCAGCTTGAACAGGCCCATCAACACTGAAGCTTTCTTT
TRBV28	few	TRBJ2-3	TRBD1	CASSHGTASDTQYF	TGTGCCAGCAGTCATGGGACAGCGTCCGATACGCAGTATTTT
TRBV7-4	.	TRBJ2-7	.	CASSRVGEQYF	TGTGCCAGCAGCCGGGTGGGCGAGCAGTACTTC
TRBV11-2	.	TRBJ2-6	TRBD1	CASSGQGMITNVLTF	TGTGCCAGCAGCGGACAGGGGATGATAACCAACGTCCTGACTTTC
TRBV10-3	.	TRBJ2-3	.	CAISEDGSSTDTQYF	TGTGCCATCAGTGAGGACGGGTCTAGCACAGATACGCAGTATTTT
TRBV30	.	TRBJ1-1	.	CAWLQGTTEAFF	TGTGCCTGGTTACAGGGAACCACTGAAGCTTTCTTT
TRBV7-9	.	TRBJ2-7	.	CASSFGGGGPGIEQYF	TGTGCCAGCAGCTTTGGGGGCGGTGGGCCGGGTATCGAGCAGTACTTC
TRBV6-5	.	TRBJ2-2	TRBD2	CASRGLAGVIGELFF	TGTGCCAGCAGAGGACTAGCGGGAGTAATAGGGGAGCTGTTTTTT
TRBV28	.	TRBJ2-7	TRBD1	CASLGQADRGGSYEQYF	TGTGCCAGCCTAGGCCAGGCGGACAGGGGAGGGTCCTACGAGCAGTACTTC
TRBV4-2	.	TRBJ2-5	TRBD1	CASKRVGQGYPLETQYF	TGTGCCAGCAAGAGGGTGGGACAGGGGTACCCCTTGGAGACCCAGTACTTC
TRBV7-9	.	TRBJ2-1	.	CASSLGLGIDEQFF	TGTGCCAGCAGCTTAGGACTTGGTATAGATGAGCAGTTCTTC
TRBV18	.	TRBJ1-1	.	CASSPRGSLEAFF	TGTGCCAGCTCACCTCGAGGCAGCCTTGAAGCTTTCTTT
TRBV11-3	.	TRBJ1-1	.	CASSLGTDSEAFF	TGTGCCAGCAGCTTAGGGACTGACTCTGAAGCTTTCTTT
TRBV5-8	.	TRBJ1-1	.	CASSDGPGGGTEAFF	TGTGCCAGCAGCGACGGCCCGGGGGGCGGCACTGAAGCTTTCTTT
TRBV5-1	once	TRBJ2-5	.	CASSLSVETQYF	TGCGCCAGCAGCCTGTCGGTCGAGACCCAGTACTTC
TRBV7-2	once	TRBJ2-3	.	CASSLSRDTQYF	TGTGCCAGCAGCTTAAGCCGGGATACGCAGTATTTT
TRBV5-1	.	TRBJ2-7	.	CASRSGLTSYEQYF	TGCGCCAGCAGATCGGGACTCACCTCCTACGAGCAGTACTTC
TRBV28	.	TRBJ1-1	.	CASSLRTPGGEAFF	TGTGCCAGCAGTTTAAGGACCCCCGGGGGTGAAGCTTTCTTT
TRBV29-1	.	TRBJ1-5	TRBD1	CSVTGERNQPQHF	TGCAGCGTCACAGGGGAACGCAATCAGCCCCAGCATTTT
TRBV29-1	.	TRBJ2-7	TRBD2	CSVELAGGTVEQYF	TGCAGCGTTGAACTAGCGGGAGGCACTGTGGAGCAGTACTTC
TRBV29-1	once	TRBJ2-7	TRBD2	CSVGTSGSGEQYF	TGCAGCGTTGGGACTAGCGGGAGTGGAGAGCAGTACTTC
TRBV5-1	.	TRBJ2-1	TRBD2	CASKSLAGSDNEQFF	TGCGCCAGCAAATCTCTAGCGGGCTCCGACAATGAGCAGTTCTTC
TRBV4-1	.	TRBJ2-6	.	CASSPPGSGANVLTF	TGCGCCAGCAGCCCACCGGGCTCTGGGGCCAACGTCCTGACTTTC
TRBV13	few	TRBJ2-2	.	CASSSQGFGGTGELFF	TGTGCCAGCAGCTCACAGGGCTTTGGGGGTACCGGGGAGCTGTTTTTT
TRBV9	.	TRBJ1-5	.	CASSVDSHNQPQHF	TGTGCCAGCAGCGTTGACAGTCATAATCAGCCCCAGCATTTT
TRBV4-2	few	TRBJ1-1	TRBD1	CASSQVQGATEAFF	TGTGCCAGCAGCCAAGTACAGGGGGCGACTGAAGCTTTCTTT
TRBV7-8	.	TRBJ2-3	.	CASSLAGRGWDTQYF	TGTGCCAGCAGCTTAGCTGGAAGGGGGTGGGATACGCAGTATTTT
TRBV7-9	.	TRBJ2-2	.	CASSLNTLDGSFF	TGTGCCAGCAGCTTGAATACCTTGGACGGGAGTTTTTTT
TRBV27	once	TRBJ1-1	.	CASSLGPRPRTEAFF	TGTGCCAGCAGTTTAGGGCCAAGGCCGCGCACTGAAGCTTTCTTT
TRBV2	.	TRBJ2-1	.	CASRGAYGFDEQFF	TGTGCCAGCAGAGGGGCCTACGGGTTCGATGAGCAGTTCTTC
TRBV7-2	few	TRBJ1-4	.	CASSVDRSANEKLFF	TGTGCCAGCAGCGTAGACAGGTCAGCTAATGAAAAACTGTTTTTT
TRBV5-1	once	TRBJ2-7	.	CASSLSQGVYEQYF	TGCGCCAGCAGCTTGAGCCAGGGTGTTTACGAGCAGTACTTC
TRBV4-1	.	TRBJ1-5	.	CASSQVANSNQPQHF	TGCGCCAGCAGCCAAGTGGCAAATAGCAATCAGCCCCAGCATTTT
TRBV6-4	.	TRBJ1-2	.	CASSDSGRVGSGYTF	TGTGCCAGCAGTGACTCGGGCAGGGTCGGGTCTGGCTACACCTTC
TRBV27	.	TRBJ1-1	TRBD1	CASSLSRGLRNTEAFF	TGTGCCAGCAGTTTATCCAGGGGGCTAAGGAACACTGAAGCTTTCTTT